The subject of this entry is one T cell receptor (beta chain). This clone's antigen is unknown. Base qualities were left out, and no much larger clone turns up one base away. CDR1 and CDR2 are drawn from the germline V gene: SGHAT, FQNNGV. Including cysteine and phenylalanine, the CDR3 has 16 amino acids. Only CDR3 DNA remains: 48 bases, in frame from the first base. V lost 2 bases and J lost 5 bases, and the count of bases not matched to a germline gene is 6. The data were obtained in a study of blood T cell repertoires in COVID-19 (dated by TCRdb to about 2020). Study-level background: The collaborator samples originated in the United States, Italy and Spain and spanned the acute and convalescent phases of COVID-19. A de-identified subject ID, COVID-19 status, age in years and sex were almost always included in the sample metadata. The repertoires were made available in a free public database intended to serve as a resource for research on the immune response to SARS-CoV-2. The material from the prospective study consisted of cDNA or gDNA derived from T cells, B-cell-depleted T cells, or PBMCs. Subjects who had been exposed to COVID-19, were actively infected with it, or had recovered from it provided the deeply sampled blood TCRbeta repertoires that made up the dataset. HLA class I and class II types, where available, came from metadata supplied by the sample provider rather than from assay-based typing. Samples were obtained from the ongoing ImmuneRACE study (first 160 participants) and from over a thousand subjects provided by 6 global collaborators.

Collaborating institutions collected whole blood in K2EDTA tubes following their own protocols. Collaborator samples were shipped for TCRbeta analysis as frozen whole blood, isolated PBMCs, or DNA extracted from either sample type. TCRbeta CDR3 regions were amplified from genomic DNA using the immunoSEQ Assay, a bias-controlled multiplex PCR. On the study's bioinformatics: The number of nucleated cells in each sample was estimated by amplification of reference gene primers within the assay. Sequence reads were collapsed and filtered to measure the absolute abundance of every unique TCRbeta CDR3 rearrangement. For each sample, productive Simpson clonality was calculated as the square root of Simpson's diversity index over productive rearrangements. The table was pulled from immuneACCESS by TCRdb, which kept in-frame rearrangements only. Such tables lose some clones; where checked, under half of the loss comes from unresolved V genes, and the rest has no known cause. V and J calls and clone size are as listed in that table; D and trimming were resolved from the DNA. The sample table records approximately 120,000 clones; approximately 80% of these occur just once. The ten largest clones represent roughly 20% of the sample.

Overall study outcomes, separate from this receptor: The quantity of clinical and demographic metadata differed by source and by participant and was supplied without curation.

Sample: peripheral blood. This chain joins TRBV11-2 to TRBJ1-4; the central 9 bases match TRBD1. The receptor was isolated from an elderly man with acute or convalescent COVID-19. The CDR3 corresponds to CASSLRGTGINEKLFF. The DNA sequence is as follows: TGTGCCAGCAGCTTAAGAGGGACAGGGATAAATGAAAAACTGTTTTTT.